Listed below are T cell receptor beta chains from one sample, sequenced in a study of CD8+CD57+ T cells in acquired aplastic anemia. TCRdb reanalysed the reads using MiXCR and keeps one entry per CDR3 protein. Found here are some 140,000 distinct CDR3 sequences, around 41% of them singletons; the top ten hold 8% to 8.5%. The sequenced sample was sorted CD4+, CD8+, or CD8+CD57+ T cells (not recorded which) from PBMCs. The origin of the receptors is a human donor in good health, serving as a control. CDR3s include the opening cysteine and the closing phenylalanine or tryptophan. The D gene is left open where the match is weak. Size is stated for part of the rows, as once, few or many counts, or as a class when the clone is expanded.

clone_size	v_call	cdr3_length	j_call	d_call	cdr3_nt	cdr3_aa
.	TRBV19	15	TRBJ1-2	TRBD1	TGTGCCAGTAGTATAGACCGGGGACAGCCTTATGGCTACACCTTC	CASSIDRGQPYGYTF
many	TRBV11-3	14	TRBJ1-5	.	TGTGCCAGCAGCCCTACGGGCAGCAATCAGCCCCAGCATTTT	CASSPTGSNQPQHF
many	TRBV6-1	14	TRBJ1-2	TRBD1	TGTGCCAGCAGTGAACGGACAGGGGGCTTAGGCTACACCTTC	CASSERTGGLGYTF
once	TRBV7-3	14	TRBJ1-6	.	TGTGCCAGCAGCTTAGGGGGAGGGACTTCACCCCTCCACTTT	CASSLGGGTSPLHF
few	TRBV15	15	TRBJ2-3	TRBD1	TGTGCCACCAGCTCCCGGACAGGCGAGGCAGATACGCAGTATTTT	CATSSRTGEADTQYF
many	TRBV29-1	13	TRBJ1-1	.	TGCAGCGTTGAAGGCCGGACTTGGACTGAAGCTTTCTTT	CSVEGRTWTEAFF
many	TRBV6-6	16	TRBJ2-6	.	TGTGCCAGCAGTTACTCGATGGGGTCCGGGGCCAACGTCCTGACTTTC	CASSYSMGSGANVLTF
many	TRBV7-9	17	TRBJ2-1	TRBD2	TGTGCCAGCAGCTTACCCCGGAGGCGGGAGGGGCACAATGAGCAGTTCTTC	CASSLPRRREGHNEQFF
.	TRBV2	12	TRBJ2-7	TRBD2	TGTGCCAGCAGCGGGGGGGCCTACGAGCAGTACTTC	CASSGGAYEQYF
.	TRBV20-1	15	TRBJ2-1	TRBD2	TGCAGTGCTAGACCTACTAGCGGGAGTAGGAATGAGCAGTTCTTC	CSARPTSGSRNEQFF
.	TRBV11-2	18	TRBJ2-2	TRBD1	TGTGCCAGCGGCCTCCACGGACAGGGGGTGTCGCGTCCCGGGGAGCTGTTTTTT	CASGLHGQGVSRPGELFF
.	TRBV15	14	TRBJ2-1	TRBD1	TGTGCCACCAGCCGGGACAGGGTGGTGAATGAGCAGTTCTTC	CATSRDRVVNEQFF
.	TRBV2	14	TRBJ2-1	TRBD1	TGTGCCAGCAGTTCTATGGGACAGGAGAATGAGCAGTTCTTC	CASSSMGQENEQFF
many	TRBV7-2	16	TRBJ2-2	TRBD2	TGTGCCAGCAGCCTCGAAGGGCTAGCGGGCACCGGGGAGCTGTTTTTT	CASSLEGLAGTGELFF
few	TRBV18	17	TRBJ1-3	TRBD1	TGTGCCAGCTCACCACGGACAGGGGAGGCCTCTGGAAACACCATATATTTT	CASSPRTGEASGNTIYF
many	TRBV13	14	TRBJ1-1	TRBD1	TGTGCCAGCAGCTTCCGACAGGGTGGGACTGAAGCTTTCTTT	CASSFRQGGTEAFF
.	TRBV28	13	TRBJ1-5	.	TGTGCCAGCAGTCGGGACGGTCTGCAGCCCCAGCATTTT	CASSRDGLQPQHF
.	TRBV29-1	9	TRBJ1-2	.	TGCAGCGGAAGGGGGGGCTACACCTTC	CSGRGGYTF
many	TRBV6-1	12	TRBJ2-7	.	TGTGCCAGCTTAACCGACTCCTACGAGCAGTACTTC	CASLTDSYEQYF
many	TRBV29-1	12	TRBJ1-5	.	TGCAGCGTTGCAGGGGCAAATCAGCCCCAGCATTTT	CSVAGANQPQHF
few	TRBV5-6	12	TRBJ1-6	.	TGTGCCAGCAGCTTGCCGCATTCACCCCTCCACTTT	CASSLPHSPLHF
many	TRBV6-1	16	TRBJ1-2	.	TGTGCCAGCAGTGAAAGTTGGGGGGGCATTTCGTATGGCTACACCTTC	CASSESWGGISYGYTF
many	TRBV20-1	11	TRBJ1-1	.	TGCAGTGCTAGAGGGGACGCTGAAGCTTTCTTT	CSARGDAEAFF
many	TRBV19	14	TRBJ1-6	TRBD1	TGTGCCAGTAGCGGGACAGACGGAAAATCACCCCTCCACTTT	CASSGTDGKSPLHF
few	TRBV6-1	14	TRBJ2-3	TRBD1	TGTGCCAGCAGTCTCGGGACAGACACAGATACGCAGTATTTT	CASSLGTDTDTQYF